The present entry profiles one T cell receptor (beta chain) with its context. Sequenced by immunoSEQ multiplex PCR; TCRdb stores in-frame clones only, minus some. The repertoire holds around 79,000 clones, with over 75% as singletons. The data were obtained in a study of technical replicates of blood from a handful of donors. V was clipped by 0 bases and J by 3 bases; unmatched bases: 7. Germline V gene data show CDR1 as SGHKS and CDR2 as YYEKEE (reference sequence). The CDR3 covers 16 residues. The sequenced sample was T cells isolated from PBMCs. This TCR derives from a human donor in good health. This chain joins TRBV5-5 and TRBJ2-3; TRBD1 agrees at 7 bases. The CDR3 DNA reads as TGTGCCAGCAGCTTGGAAGGGGGCAGCCTGACAGATACGCAGTATTTT. Protein: CASSLEGGSLTDTQYF.